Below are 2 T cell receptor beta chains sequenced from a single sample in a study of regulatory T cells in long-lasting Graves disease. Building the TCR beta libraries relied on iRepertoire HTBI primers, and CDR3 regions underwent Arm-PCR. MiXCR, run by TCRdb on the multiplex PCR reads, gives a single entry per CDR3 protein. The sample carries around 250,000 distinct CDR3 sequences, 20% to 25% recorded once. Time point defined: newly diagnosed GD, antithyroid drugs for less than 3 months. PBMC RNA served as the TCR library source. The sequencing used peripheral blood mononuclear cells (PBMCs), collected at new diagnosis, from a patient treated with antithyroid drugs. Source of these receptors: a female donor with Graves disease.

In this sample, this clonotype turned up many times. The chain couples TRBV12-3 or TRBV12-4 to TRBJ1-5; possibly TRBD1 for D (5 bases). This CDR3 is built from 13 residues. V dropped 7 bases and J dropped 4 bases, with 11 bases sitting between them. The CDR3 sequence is CASNLQENQPQHF. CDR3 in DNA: TGTGCCAGCAACCTACAGGAGAATCAGCCCCAGCATTTT.

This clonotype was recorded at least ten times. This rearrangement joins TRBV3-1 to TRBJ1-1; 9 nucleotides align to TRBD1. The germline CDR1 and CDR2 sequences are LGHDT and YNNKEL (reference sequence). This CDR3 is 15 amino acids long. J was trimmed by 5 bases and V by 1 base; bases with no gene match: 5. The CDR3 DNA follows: TGTGCCAGCAGCCAAGGGTCGGGGACAGGGACTGAAGCTTTCTTT. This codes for CASSQGSGTGTEAFF.